This TCR beta chain was sequenced for a study of identical twins. V lost 7 bases, J lost 0 bases, and 20 bases lay in between. Germline CDR1 reads KGHDR; CDR2 reads SFDVKD. The CDR3 runs 18 residues. Each CDR3 protein is one row after TCRdb ran MiXCR on the 5' RACE reads. Counted here are 500,000 or so distinct CDR3 sequences, roughly 13% occurring once; the ten biggest clones make up around 0.98%. The same specimen was also included in a second study, on yellow fever vaccine responses in identical twins.

Sequencing input: CD4+ T cells sorted from blood. This chain links TRBV24-1 with TRBJ2-2; D remains ambiguous. The receptor was derived from a woman aged 18-29 years in good health. The CDR3, as DNA: TGTGCCACCAGCCGAACGGGTGGCCAGTCCGCGAACACCGGGGAGCTGTTTTTT. This sequence encodes CATSRTGGQSANTGELFF.